The rows below give T cell receptor beta chains drawn from one sample of a study of tumor-infiltrating lymphocytes in primary liver carcinoma. TCRdb passed the multiplex PCR reads through MiXCR, listing each CDR3 protein once. This repertoire shows about 330,000 distinct CDR3 sequences, 65% found once; its top ten account for about 6.3%. The sample comprised peripheral blood. The receptors come from a man aged 35-49 years with primary liver carcinoma and hepatitis B virus infection. Both conserved end residues are part of each CDR3. D genes are given only for firm matches. Clone sizes are given selectively: once, few, many, or a class where the clone is expanded.

J | D | size | V | CDR3 | DNA
TRBJ2-7 | TRBD1 | - | TRBV4-1 | CASSRAGTDFSNEQYF | TGCGCCAGCAGCCGTGCCGGGACAGACTTCTCCAACGAGCAGTACTTC
TRBJ2-5 | - | few | TRBV28 | CASSSPGPLQETQYF | TGTGCCAGCAGTTCACCGGGACCCTTACAAGAGACCCAGTACTTC
TRBJ2-5 | - | many | TRBV5-4 | CASSLGQVVETQYF | TGTGCCAGCAGCTTGGGACAGGTGGTAGAGACCCAGTACTTC
TRBJ1-1 | - | - | TRBV5-5 | CARSFTGITEALF | TGTGCCAGAAGCTTTACAGGAATCACTGAAGCTTTATTT
TRBJ1-1 | - | few | TRBV28 | CASSWGKKEAFF | TGTGCCAGCAGTTGGGGGAAGAAAGAAGCTTTCTTT
TRBJ2-7 | TRBD2 | - | TRBV11-3 | CASSPHLAGDSHKQYF | TGTGCCAGCAGCCCTCATCTAGCGGGAGATTCCCACAAGCAGTACTTC
TRBJ2-3 | TRBD2 | - | TRBV11-2 | CASSPCGGSHTDTQYF | TGTGCCAGCAGCCCCTGCGGCGGGAGTCACACGGATACGCAGTATTTT
TRBJ1-5 | TRBD1 | - | TRBV4-1 | CASSQDLGNRGHSGSTQHF | TGCGCCAGCAGCCAAGACTTGGGGAACAGGGGGCATAGCGGGAGTACACAGCATTTT
TRBJ1-5 | - | many | TRBV6-2/TRBV6-3 | CASSVDSHQPQHF | TGTGCCAGCAGTGTCGACAGTCATCAGCCCCAGCATTTT
TRBJ2-1 | TRBD2 | many | TRBV10-2 | CASSERLAGGRFF | TGCGCCAGCAGTGAGAGACTAGCGGGAGGGCGGTTCTTC
TRBJ2-3 | - | - | TRBV11-1 | CASSPGDGSRDTKYF | TGTGCCAGCAGCCCCGGGGACGGATCAAGAGATACGAAGTATTTT
TRBJ1-5 | - | many | TRBV12-3/TRBV12-4 | CASSLGGSQPQHF | TGTGCCAGCAGTTTAGGGGGCAGTCAGCCCCAGCATTTT
TRBJ1-2 | - | many | TRBV4-1 | CASSHGSQTLYGYTF | TGCGCCAGCAGCCATGGTTCGCAGACACTCTATGGCTACACCTTC
TRBJ1-1 | TRBD1 | many | TRBV10-3 | CAISGTGLNTEAFF | TGTGCCATCAGTGGGACAGGTTTGAACACTGAAGCTTTCTTT
TRBJ2-5 | TRBD1 | - | TRBV12-3/TRBV12-4 | CASSTDRGHETQYF | TGTGCTAGCAGCACGGACAGGGGCCATGAGACCCAGTACTTC
TRBJ2-6 | - | - | TRBV6-6 | CASSSPLAPLSSGANVLTF | TGTGCCAGCAGTTCCCCGCTGGCACCCTTAAGCTCTGGGGCCAACGTCCTGACTTTC
TRBJ2-7 | - | few | TRBV14 | CASSQGVWPSTSYEQYF | TGTGCCAGCAGCCAAGGCGTTTGGCCTAGCACTTCCTACGAGCAGTACTTC
TRBJ2-7 | - | few | TRBV11-2 | CASGSHLAEGPIRYEQYF | TGTGCCAGCGGCTCCCACTTAGCGGAAGGGCCCATCAGGTACGAGCAGTACTTC
TRBJ2-3 | - | many | TRBV29-1 | CSVEHRKRGDTQYF | TGCAGCGTTGAACACCGGAAGCGCGGAGATACGCAGTATTTT
TRBJ2-4 | - | few | TRBV6-6 | CATHGGGRDIQYF | TGTGCCACCCACGGAGGGGGCAGGGACATTCAGTACTTC
TRBJ2-5 | TRBD1 | - | TRBV11-1 | CASSLGQGREIQYF | TGTGCCAGCAGCTTGGGACAGGGTAGAGAGATCCAGTACTTC
TRBJ2-5 | - | - | TRBV11-2 | CAVSFYTQETQYF | TGTGCCGTCAGCTTTTACACCCAAGAGACCCAGTACTTC
TRBJ1-5 | - | many | TRBV10-3 | CAISAGQPNQPQHF | TGTGCCATCAGTGCGGGGCAGCCCAATCAGCCCCAGCATTTT
TRBJ2-1 | - | - | TRBV7-6 | CASSLGLGIGQNEQFF | TGTGCCAGCAGCCTTGGGTTAGGGATTGGGCAGAATGAGCAGTTCTTC
TRBJ1-1 | TRBD1 | few | TRBV5-1 | CASSLGGQPLLNTEAFF | TGCGCCAGCAGCTTGGGGGGACAGCCTCTACTGAACACTGAAGCTTTCTTT
TRBJ2-2 | TRBD2 | - | TRBV10-3 | CAISHQGTSRPNTGELFF | TGTGCCATCAGCCATCAAGGGACTAGCAGGCCTAACACCGGGGAGCTGTTTTTT
TRBJ2-7 | TRBD1 | many | TRBV4-3 | CASSQDDRGPGEQYF | TGCGCCAGCAGCCAAGACGACAGGGGGCCAGGGGAGCAGTACTTC
TRBJ2-2 | TRBD2 | - | TRBV28 | CASRVAGTGELFF | TGTGCCAGCAGAGTAGCGGGAACCGGGGAGCTGTTTTTT
TRBJ2-7 | - | - | TRBV11-2 | CASSFARTDSYGQCF | TGTGCCAGCAGCTTTGCCCGGACAGACTCCTACGGGCAGTGCTTC
TRBJ1-1 | - | medium-sized | TRBV11-2 | CASTGGRVNTEAFF | TGTGCCAGCACTGGTGGCAGGGTGAACACTGAAGCTTTCTTT
TRBJ1-2 | - | few | TRBV5-1 | CASSPPGEGNYGYTF | TGCGCCAGCAGCCCCCCAGGGGAGGGAAACTATGGCTACACCTTC
TRBJ2-1 | - | many | TRBV4-2 | CASSQVKASIEEYSYNEQFF | TGTGCCAGCAGCCAAGTAAAAGCCAGTATCGAGGAGTACTCCTACAATGAGCAGTTCTTC